The clone carrying this T cell receptor beta chain was detected once. What it recognizes is unknown. The run depth of the assay was deep. This table comes from immunoSEQ multiplex PCR, and its TCRdb copy is limited to in-frame clones, with some not included. The sample lists 2 million to 2.5 million clones, 85% to 95% occurring once. This sample is drawn from a study of shared clonotypes between healthy human individuals. Study summary: A couple of female and a few male donors aged 18 to 49 were enrolled. Study observations and caveats: The study generally estimated greater richness for naive than memory subsets.

The CDR3 covers 13 residues. After removal of 7 bases from V and 7 bases from J, the junction contained 9 bases not matched to a gene. CDR1 and CDR2 (germline): KGHSH, LQKENI. This TCR came from a man aged 18 to 30 in good health. Some clones in this sample may be carry-over from other donors' samples. This chain uses TRBV18 with TRBJ1-1; the match to TRBD1 covers 7 bases. Sequenced input: naive CD4+ T cells from PBMCs. Subset defined: CD45RA+ positively selected. The CDR3 region is CASLNRGMDEAFF. As DNA, the CDR3 is TGTGCCAGCTTAAACAGGGGAATGGATGAAGCTTTCTTT.